Reported below is one T cell receptor (beta chain). Clones were read by immunoSEQ multiplex PCR, and TCRdb kept only the in-frame ones, dropping some. There are around 12,000 clones in the sample; approximately 86% occur only once, and 5% to 7% lies in the top ten. This entry comes from a study of chemoradiotherapy in HPV16-positive cancers. Germline trimming cut 4 bases from V and 5 bases from J; bases unmatched to any gene: 7. CDR3 length: 15 amino acids. Germline CDR1 SGHVS, CDR2 FQNEAQ. The chain combines TRBV7-8 with TRBJ2-5; the match to TRBD2 covers 10 bases. Sequencing was performed on blood, taken from a patient who underwent chemoradiotherapy. The clonotype originates from a human donor with HPV-associated anogenital cancer. The CDR3 here is CASSSTGTSVETQYF. The CDR3 nucleotides read TGTGCCAGCAGCTCCACCGGGACTAGCGTGGAGACCCAGTACTTC. The whole variable domain, remainder taken from reference TRBV7-8 and TRBJ2-5, is GAGVSQSPRYKVAKRGQDVALRCDPISGHVSLFWYQQALGQGPEFLTYFQNEAQLDKSGLPSDRFFAERPEGSVSTLKIQRTQQEDSAVYLCASSSTGTSVETQYFGPGTRLLVL.